This TCR beta chain was recorded in a study of cytomegalovirus exposure and HLA in healthy donors. Points from the study as a whole: An ancestry cluster, one associated with Asian ancestry, reportedly showed fewer N-insertions than the approximately 670-donor mean in a later analysis. Presence/absence results assume similar sequencing depth per donor, which may not hold. Common viral pathogens seemed, in a later analysis, to connect with several of the most significant clusters.

Concerning this clone: Its target is unknown.

CDR3 length: 15 amino acids. The V end lost 1 base, the J end lost 7 bases, and 13 bases lay between the germline ends. Per the germline V gene, CDR1 is LNHDA and CDR2 is SQIVND (reference sequence). Both 60 Vbeta primers and 13 Jbeta primers went into the PCR. Method: immunoSEQ multiplex PCR; TCRdb's copy keeps in-frame clones and lacks some. The data contain about 190,000 clones, around 81% of them singletons. Sequenced sample: PBMCs. The rearrangement uses TRBV19 and TRBJ1-4, with D perhaps TRBD1 (6 bases). This receptor was identified in a man aged 18 to 35 in good health and CMV-seronegative. The CDR3: CASSIGGHLSEKLFF. CDR3 nucleotide sequence: TGTGCCAGTAGTATAGGGGGACACCTGAGTGAAAAACTGTTTTTT.